A single sample is the source of the 6 T cell receptor beta chains below, sequenced in a study of cytotoxic CD8 clonotypes in ibrutinib-treated CLL. The method was immunoSEQ multiplex PCR; TCRdb's version includes in-frame clones alone and lacks a portion of them. This table has about 300,000 clones, roughly two thirds appearing once. The sample was PBMCs, taken after 36 months of ibrutinib treatment. The receptors come from a human donor with chronic lymphocytic leukemia.

This clone was seen only a few times. The chain recombines TRBV4-3 with TRBJ2-2, with 8 bases aligning to TRBD1. The junction had 1 base not matched to a gene; V was cut back by 2 bases and J by 5 bases. CDR1 is LGHNA and CDR2 is YSLEER in the germline V gene. The length of the CDR3 is 14 residues. DNA for the CDR3: TGCGCCAGCAGCCAATGGACAGGGACCGGGGAGCTGTTTTTT. Encoded protein: CASSQWTGTGELFF.

The chain carries TRBV7-6 and TRBJ1-6; 8 nucleotides align to TRBD1. CDR1 and CDR2 from the germline V gene are SGHVS and FNYEAQ. Losses at the gene ends were 5 bases for V and 3 bases for J; bases not matched to a gene: 6. The CDR3 totals 16 residues. As DNA, the CDR3 is TGTGCCAGCAGCCCGGGGACAGGCAACTATAATTCACCCCTCCACTTT. It is translated as CASSPGTGNYNSPLHF.

This clone was observed a few times. The chain is built from TRBV27 and TRBJ2-7; D is undetermined. V was shortened by 0 bases and J by 3 bases, with 6 bases between the two germline ends. The CDR3 is made up of 13 amino acids. Germline CDR1 and CDR2: MNHEY and SMNVEV (reference sequence). The CDR3 DNA is TGTGCCAGCAGTTTATCTGCAGTCTACGAGCAGTACTTC. This translates into CASSLSAVYEQYF.

This clone was detected only a few times. This sequence joins TRBV5-6 and TRBJ2-3; D may be TRBD2 (6 bases). The CDR3 contains 15 residues. Trimming stripped 2 bases from V and 1 base from J, with 11 bases between. CDR1 and CDR2 (germline): SGHDT, YYEEEE. The CDR3 protein is CASSFLASGTDTQYF. CDR3 DNA: TGTGCCAGCAGCTTCCTAGCGTCAGGCACAGATACGCAGTATTTT.

The chain carries TRBV4-1 and TRBJ2-2; D may correspond to TRBD1 or TRBD2 (5 bases each). Germline CDR1 MGHRA, CDR2 YSYEKL. Trimming pared 0 bases from V and 9 bases from J, leaving 23 bases between. The length of the CDR3 is 18 residues. CDR3: CASSQDERDPAVGRELFF. As DNA, the CDR3 is TGCGCCAGCAGCCAAGATGAAAGGGACCCTGCGGTTGGCCGGGAGCTGTTTTTT.

This clone was seen a few times. This chain links TRBV15 with TRBJ2-1; TRBD1 aligns across 9 bases. From germline, CDR1 is LNHNV and CDR2 YYDKDF (reference sequence). The CDR3 is 15 amino acids. V lost 1 base to trimming and J lost 12 bases; unmatched junction nucleotides: 10. CDR3 in DNA: TGTGCCACCAGCAGAGCGGCCGGGACAGGGATGCTGCAGTTCTTC. Amino acid sequence: CATSRAAGTGMLQFF. Complete variable domain (other parts from reference TRBV15 and TRBJ2-1): DAMVIQNPRYQVTQFGKPVTLSCSQTLNHNVMYWYQQKSSQAPKLLFHYYDKDFNNEADTPDNFQSRRPNTSFCFLDIRSPGLGDTAMYLCATSRAAGTGMLQFFGPGTRLTVL.